This T cell receptor beta chain appears in the sequencing data of a study of CD8 T cells in Susac syndrome. This CDR3 region has 14 residues. The germline V gene has CDR1 SQVTM and CDR2 ANQGSEA. Trimming pared 4 bases from V and 4 bases from J, leaving 16 bases between. RNA totalling roughly 0.45 to 1 ug underwent reverse transcription with random hexamers. TCRdb itself ran the immunoSEQ multiplex PCR reads through MiXCR, one entry per CDR3 protein. The table has a few hundred thousand distinct CDR3 sequences, over 85% seen once. The receptor was isolated from a human donor with multiple sclerosis. V gene TRBV29-1 combines with J gene TRBJ1-2; no clear D. The sequenced sample was CD4+ T cells from PBMCs. The DNA for the CDR3 is TGCAGCGTTGTAGGCACGACGGTTGGCTATGGCTACACCTTC. Translating it yields CSVVGTTVGYGYTF.